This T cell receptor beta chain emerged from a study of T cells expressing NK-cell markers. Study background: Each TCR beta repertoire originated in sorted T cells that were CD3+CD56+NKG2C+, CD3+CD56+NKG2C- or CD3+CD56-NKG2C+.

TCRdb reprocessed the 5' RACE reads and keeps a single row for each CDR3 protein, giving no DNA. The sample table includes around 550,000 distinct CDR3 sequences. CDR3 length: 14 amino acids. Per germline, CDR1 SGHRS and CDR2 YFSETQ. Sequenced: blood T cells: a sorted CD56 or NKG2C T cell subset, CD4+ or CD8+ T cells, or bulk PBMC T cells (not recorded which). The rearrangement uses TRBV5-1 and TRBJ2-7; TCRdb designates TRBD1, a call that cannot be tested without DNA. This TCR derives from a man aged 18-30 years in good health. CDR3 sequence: CASRRQGTDYEQYF.